Below, one T cell receptor (beta chain) is given with its context. Sequenced by immunoSEQ multiplex PCR; TCRdb stores in-frame clones only, minus some. This table holds approximately 110,000 clones, roughly 80% found once. This sample was taken from a study of control samples from healthy donors and cancer patients. This CDR3 contains 16 residues. J gave up 3 bases and V 4 bases, and 7 bases lay outside the gene matches. Germline V gene lookup returns CDR1 MNHEY and CDR2 SMNVEV (reference sequence). The rearrangement uses TRBV27 and TRBJ2-2, with 8 positions matching TRBD1. The TCR sequence derives from a woman aged 50 to 60 in good health. Material: blood. CDR3 amino acids: CASSSQGADHTGELFF. CDR3 bases: TGTGCCAGCAGTTCTCAGGGGGCGGATCACACCGGGGAGCTGTTTTTT.